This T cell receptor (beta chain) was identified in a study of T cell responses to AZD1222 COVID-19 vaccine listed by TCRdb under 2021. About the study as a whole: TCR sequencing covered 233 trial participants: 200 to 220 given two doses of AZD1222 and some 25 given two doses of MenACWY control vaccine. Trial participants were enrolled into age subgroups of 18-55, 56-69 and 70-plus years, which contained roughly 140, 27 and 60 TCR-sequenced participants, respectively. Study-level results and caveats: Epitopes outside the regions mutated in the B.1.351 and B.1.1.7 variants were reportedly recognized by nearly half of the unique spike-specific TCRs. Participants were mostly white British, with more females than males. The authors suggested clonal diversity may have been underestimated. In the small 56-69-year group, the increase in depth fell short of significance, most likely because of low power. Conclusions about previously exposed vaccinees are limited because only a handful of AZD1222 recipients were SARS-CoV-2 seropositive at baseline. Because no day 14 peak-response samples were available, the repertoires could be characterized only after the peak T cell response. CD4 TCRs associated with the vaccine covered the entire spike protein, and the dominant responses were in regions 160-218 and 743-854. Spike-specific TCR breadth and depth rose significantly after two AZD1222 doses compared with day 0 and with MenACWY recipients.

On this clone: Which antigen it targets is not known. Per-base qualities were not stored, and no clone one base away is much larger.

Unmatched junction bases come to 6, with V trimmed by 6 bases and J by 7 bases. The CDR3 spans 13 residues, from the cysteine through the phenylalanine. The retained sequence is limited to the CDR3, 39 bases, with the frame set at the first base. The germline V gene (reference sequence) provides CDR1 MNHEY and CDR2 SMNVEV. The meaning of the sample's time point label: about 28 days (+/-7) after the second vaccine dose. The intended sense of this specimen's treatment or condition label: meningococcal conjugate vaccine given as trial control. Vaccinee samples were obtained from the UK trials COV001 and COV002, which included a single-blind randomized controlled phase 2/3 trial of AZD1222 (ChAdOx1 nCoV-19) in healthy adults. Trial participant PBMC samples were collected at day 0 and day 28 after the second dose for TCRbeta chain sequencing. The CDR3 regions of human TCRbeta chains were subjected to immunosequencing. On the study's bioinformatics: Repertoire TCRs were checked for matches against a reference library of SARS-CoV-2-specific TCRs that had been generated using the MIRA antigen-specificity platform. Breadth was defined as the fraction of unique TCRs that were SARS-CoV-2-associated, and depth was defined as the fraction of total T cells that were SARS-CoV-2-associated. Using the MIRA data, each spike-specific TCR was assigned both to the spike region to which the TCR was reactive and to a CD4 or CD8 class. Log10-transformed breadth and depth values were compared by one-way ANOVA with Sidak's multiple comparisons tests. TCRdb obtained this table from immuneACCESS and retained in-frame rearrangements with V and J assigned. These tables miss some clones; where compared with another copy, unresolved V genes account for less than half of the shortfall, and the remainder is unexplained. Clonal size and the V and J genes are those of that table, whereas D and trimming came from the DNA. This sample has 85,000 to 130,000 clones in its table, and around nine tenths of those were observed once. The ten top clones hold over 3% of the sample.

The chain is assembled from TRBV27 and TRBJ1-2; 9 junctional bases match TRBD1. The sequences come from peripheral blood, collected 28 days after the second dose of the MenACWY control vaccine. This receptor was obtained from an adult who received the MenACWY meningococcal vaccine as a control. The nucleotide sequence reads TGTGCCAGCAGCCGGGACAGGGCGTTTGGCTACACCTTC. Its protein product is CASSRDRAFGYTF.